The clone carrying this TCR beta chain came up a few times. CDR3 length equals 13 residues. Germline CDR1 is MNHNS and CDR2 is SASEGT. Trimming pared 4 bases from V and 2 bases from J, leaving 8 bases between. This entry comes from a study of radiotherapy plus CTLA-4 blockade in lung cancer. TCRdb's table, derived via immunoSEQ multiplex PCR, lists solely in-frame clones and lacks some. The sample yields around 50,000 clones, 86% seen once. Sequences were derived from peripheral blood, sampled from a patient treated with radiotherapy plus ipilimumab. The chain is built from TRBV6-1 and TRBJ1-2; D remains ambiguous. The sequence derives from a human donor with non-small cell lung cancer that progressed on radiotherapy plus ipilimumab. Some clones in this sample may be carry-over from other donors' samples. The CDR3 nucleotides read TGTGCCAGCAGTGCAACACCAAACTATGGCTACACCTTC. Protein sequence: CASSATPNYGYTF.